These 10 T cell receptor beta chains share one sample of origin, sequenced in a study of blood T cell repertoires in COVID-19. The repertoire was sequenced with immunoSEQ multiplex PCR; TCRdb's copy has only in-frame clones and lacks some. The table lists approximately 220,000 clones, approximately 86% of them singletons. The specimen was PBMCs or T cells enriched from blood (not recorded which). The receptors were gathered from a woman in her twenties or thirties who had been exposed to COVID-19.

V is TRBV10-3 and J is TRBJ1-2; 8 bases align to TRBD1. V trimming: 2 bases; J trimming: 7 bases; junction bases outside the gene matches: 6. The germline gives CDR1 ENHRY, CDR2 SYGVKD. The CDR3 loop spans 14 amino acids. CDR3 nucleotide sequence: TGTGCCATCAGTGAGCCCGGACAGGGCCTTGGCTACACCTTC. Translating it yields CAISEPGQGLGYTF.

The CDR3, as DNA: TGTGCCATCAGTGAGTCGACCGGGGACTCCTATAATTCACCCCTCCACTTT. Its translation is CAISESTGDSYNSPLHF. This chain joins TRBV10-3 and TRBJ1-6; no firm D call. The CDR3 is made up of 17 amino acids. Trimming stripped 0 bases from V and 0 bases from J, with 9 bases between. Looked up from germline, CDR1 is ENHRY and CDR2 is SYGVKD.

The V and J genes are TRBV3-1 (or the pseudogene TRBV3-2) and TRBJ2-7; no clear D. Germline assignment: CDR1 LGHDT and CDR2 YNNKEL (reference sequence). V lost 2 bases and J lost 2, with 10 bases in between. This CDR3 comprises 14 residues. CDR3 residues: CASSQFSRPYEQYF. CDR3 DNA sequence: TGTGCCAGCAGCCAATTTAGCAGACCCTACGAGCAGTACTTC.

The chain joins TRBV30 to TRBJ2-7; D remains unclear. V dropped 1 base and J dropped 0 bases, with 10 bases sitting between them. Germline CDR1 and CDR2: GTSNPN and SVGIG (reference sequence). The CDR3 is 14 residues long. CDR3 loop: CAWSEDIYSYEQYF. CDR3 in DNA: TGTGCCTGGAGTGAAGACATATACTCCTACGAGCAGTACTTC.

J is TRBJ2-3 and V is TRBV2, with TRBD2 matching over 9 bases. The CDR3 loop spans 14 amino acids. Germline V gene data show CDR1 as SNHLY and CDR2 as FYNNEI. With V trimmed by 7 bases and J by 2 bases, 4 bases remained unmatched. The CDR3 loop is CASMAGGPTDTQYF. In DNA form, the CDR3 reads TGTGCCAGCATGGCGGGGGGGCCCACAGATACGCAGTATTTT.

The CDR3 sequence is CASSLWGGSGELFF. Here the CDR3 DNA reads TGTGCCAGCAGCTTATGGGGGGGTAGCGGGGAGCTGTTTTTT. The chain employs TRBV7-2 and TRBJ2-2; TRBD2 matches 7 bases. With V trimmed by 2 bases and J by 7 bases, 4 bases remained unmatched. CDR3 length: 14 amino acids. From germline, CDR1 is SGHTA and CDR2 FQGNSA.

This rearrangement joins TRBV5-1 to TRBJ1-6, with D perhaps TRBD1 (5 bases). The V and J ends lost 4 bases and 4 bases respectively, with 12 bases between them. This CDR3 region has 15 residues. Per the germline V gene, CDR1 is SGHRS and CDR2 is YFSETQ. The CDR3 DNA reads TGCGCCAGCAGCGGCACCCAGGGTTATAATTCACCCCTCCACTTT. Amino acid sequence: CASSGTQGYNSPLHF.

V usage is TRBV27 and J usage is TRBJ2-1; the match to TRBD1 covers 7 bases. The V and J ends lost 3 bases and 4 bases, in that order; junction bases with no gene match: 3. This CDR3 region has 14 residues. Germline CDR1 is MNHEY and CDR2 is SMNVEV (reference sequence). In nucleotides, the CDR3 is TGTGCCAGCAGTTTGGGGACAGTATACAATGAGCAGTTCTTC. Its translation is CASSLGTVYNEQFF.

J is TRBJ1-1 and V is TRBV30; D is unresolved. Trimming left V 1 base short and J 5 bases short, with 11 bases between. The length of the CDR3 is 13 residues. Germline V gene lookup returns CDR1 GTSNPN and CDR2 SVGIG (reference sequence). This chain's CDR3 is CAWSELSRTEAFF. CDR3 coding DNA: TGTGCCTGGAGTGAGCTATCCCGAACTGAAGCTTTCTTT.

The rearrangement joins TRBV19 to TRBJ2-2, with 9 nucleotides matching TRBD2. The CDR3 has 16 residues. The J segment lost 2 bases and the V segment lost 7 bases, leaving 8 bases of the junction unmatched. Germline CDR1 is LNHDA and CDR2 is SQIVND (reference sequence). CDR3 residues: CASTPSSGVNTGELFF. The CDR3 DNA reads TGTGCCAGTACCCCCTCTAGCGGGGTAAACACCGGGGAGCTGTTTTTT. The variable domain in full, with the rest retrieved from reference TRBV19 and TRBJ2-2, is DGGITQSPKYLFRKEGQNVTLSCEQNLNHDAMYWYRQDPGQGLRLIYYSQIVNDFQKGDIAEGYSVSREKKESFPLTVTSAQKNPTAFYLCASTPSSGVNTGELFFGEGSRLTVL.